The 15 T cell receptor beta chains in this list originate from one sample, sequenced in a study of pediatric ulcerative colitis. Only in-frame clones appear in the TCRdb table, and some are missing; sequencing was by immunoSEQ multiplex PCR. The sample lists tens of thousands of clones; 70% to 90% were seen once. The sequenced sample was blood. The receptors come from a boy younger than 18 with severe ulcerative colitis.

There are a few counts of this clone. This chain joins TRBV19 and TRBJ2-7, with 10 positions matching TRBD2. The CDR3 sequence is 16 residues long. J was trimmed by 4 bases and V by 3 bases; bases with no gene match: 9. Germline CDR1 LNHDA, CDR2 SQIVND (reference sequence). The DNA of the CDR3 is TGTGCCAGTAGTATCGGGTCAGCGGGAGGGCCGTACGAGCAGTACTTC. Its translation is CASSIGSAGGPYEQYF. Based on the CDR3 plus reference TRBV19 and TRBJ2-7, the full variable domain is DGGITQSPKYLFRKEGQNVTLSCEQNLNHDAMYWYRQDPGQGLRLIYYSQIVNDFQKGDIAEGYSVSREKKESFPLTVTSAQKNPTAFYLCASSIGSAGGPYEQYFGPGTRLTVT.

The rearrangement uses TRBV9 and TRBJ1-5, with D possibly matching TRBD1 (5 bases). With 0 bases removed from V and 8 bases from J, the gap between germline ends came to 21 bases. The germline V gene encodes CDR1 SGDLS and CDR2 YYNGEE. CDR3 size: 17 residues. DNA of the CDR3: TGTGCCAGCAGCGTAGGGGCGGAACCCAGGGAGCAAAAGCCCCAGCATTTT. This codes for CASSVGAEPREQKPQHF.

The chain combines TRBV4-1 with TRBJ2-2, with 8 bases that match TRBD1. The CDR3 contains 16 residues. The J segment lost 8 bases and the V segment lost 1 base, leaving 9 bases of the junction unmatched. Germline-derived CDR1 and CDR2 are MGHRA and YSYEKL. The CDR3 spells CASSQVAGGAEGELFF. DNA for the CDR3: TGCGCCAGCAGCCAAGTTGCAGGGGGCGCGGAAGGGGAGCTGTTTTTT.

This chain joins TRBV4-1 and TRBJ2-1, with D perhaps given as TRBD1 or TRBD2 (6 bases each). This CDR3 comprises 15 residues. CDR1 is MGHRA, CDR2 YSYEKL, per germline. Trimming stripped 1 base from V and 7 bases from J, with 14 bases between. CDR3 in DNA: TGCGCCAGCAGCCAAGCGGAGGGGGGCGCGAATGAGCAGTTCTTC. It encodes CASSQAEGGANEQFF.

The rearrangement uses TRBV7-9 and TRBJ2-5; the D gene is possibly TRBD1 (5 bases). V was pared by 3 bases and J by 3 bases, with 14 bases between. This CDR3 has 15 amino acids. The V gene's germline CDR1 is SEHNR and CDR2 FQNEAQ (reference sequence). The CDR3 region has the DNA TGTGCCAGCAGCTTGCCAGGGCCGCGCAAAGAGACCCAGTACTTC. This gives the protein CASSLPGPRKETQYF.

This clone was observed a single time. V gene TRBV4-2 combines with J gene TRBJ1-6, with a possible D match to TRBD1 (6 bases). This CDR3 has 14 residues. Trimming shortened V by 5 bases and J by 7 bases, and 12 bases separated the two germline ends. CDR1 is LGHNA and CDR2 is YNFKEQ in the germline V gene. CDR3 residues: CASSDRDMNSPLHF. CDR3 DNA sequence: TGTGCCAGCAGCGACCGGGACATGAATTCACCCCTCCACTTT.

The V call is TRBV29-1, the J call TRBJ1-1; no reliable D call. The CDR3 runs to 13 residues. V was pared by 3 bases and J by 5 bases, with 13 bases between. Germline CDR1 is SQVTM and CDR2 is ANQGSEA. As DNA, the CDR3 is TGCAGCGTTGATTCGCCCGGGGAAACTGAAGCTTTCTTT. Its protein is CSVDSPGETEAFF.

This chain uses TRBV28 with TRBJ2-5, with D tentatively TRBD2 (5 bases). CDR1 is MDHEN and CDR2 is SYDVKM in the germline V gene. V was trimmed by 6 bases and J by 1 base, leaving 6 bases between them. The CDR3 length is 12 residues. The CDR3 reads CASSGGQETQYF. The DNA of the CDR3 is TGTGCCAGCAGCGGAGGCCAAGAGACCCAGTACTTC.

The chain combines TRBV6-5 with TRBJ2-1; D unresolved. With 0 bases removed from V and 0 bases from J, the gap between germline ends came to 6 bases. The CDR3 contains 15 residues. The V gene's germline CDR1 is MNHEY and CDR2 SVGAGI. The CDR3 loop is CASSYSSSSYNEQFF. CDR3 sequence (DNA): TGTGCCAGCAGTTACTCAAGCAGCTCCTACAATGAGCAGTTCTTC.

Comments on this clone: At one end, the junction sequence differs from germline, possibly due to a read error. The V and J genes are TRBV6-5 and TRBJ2-1; no definite D call. CDR3 length equals 13 residues. The V gene's germline CDR1 is MNHEY and CDR2 SVGAGI. CDR3 bases: TGTGCCAGCAGTCACTCCCATGGGAATGAGCAGTTCTTC. Protein product: CASSHSHGNEQFF.

This chain uses TRBV9 with TRBJ2-7; a possible D gene is TRBD2 (5 bases). This CDR3 contains 16 residues. V dropped 4 bases and J dropped 0 bases, with 17 bases sitting between them. Germline loops: CDR1 SGDLS, CDR2 YYNGEE. The CDR3 nucleotides are TGTGCCAGCAGCCCCCGGAAGTATGGGAGCTCCTACGAGCAGTACTTC. This codes for CASSPRKYGSSYEQYF.

This clone is labeled medium-sized (0.01 to 0.1%). The chain links TRBV2 to TRBJ1-2, with 7 positions matching TRBD1. V shed 5 bases and J 4 bases; nucleotides not matched to a gene: 16. The germline CDR1 and CDR2 sequences are SNHLY and FYNNEI. CDR3 length equals 17 residues. The CDR3 reads CASSPTGTGSRGYGYTF. CDR3 nucleotide sequence: TGTGCCAGCAGTCCGACAGGGACGGGGTCCCGGGGCTATGGCTACACCTTC.

The genes are TRBV29-1 and TRBJ2-1, with 7 bases aligning to TRBD2. Germline V lookup: CDR1 SQVTM, CDR2 ANQGSEA. The length of the CDR3 is 12 residues. Trimming took 8 bases from V and 7 from J; bases not matched to a gene: 8. This CDR3 reads CSLWTSYNEQFF. CDR3 DNA sequence: TGCAGCTTATGGACTAGTTATAATGAGCAGTTCTTC.

This sequence joins TRBV19 and TRBJ2-6; 8 nucleotides line up with TRBD2. CDR1 and CDR2 (germline): LNHDA, SQIVND (reference sequence). The length of the CDR3 is 18 residues. Losses at the gene ends were 8 bases for V and 1 base for J; bases not matched to a gene: 13. CDR3 nucleotide sequence: TGTGCCAGTCAACCTAGGGAGCGGGGGCTATCTGGGGCCAACGTCCTGACTTTC. It is translated as CASQPRERGLSGANVLTF.

V gene TRBV2 combines with J gene TRBJ2-7; a weak D match, TRBD1 (7 bases). This CDR3 has 17 residues. Trimming left V 3 bases short and J 1 base short, with 19 bases between. Germline assignment: CDR1 SNHLY and CDR2 FYNNEI. Here the CDR3 reads CASSDPPRGVDSYEQYF. Written as DNA, the CDR3 is TGTGCCAGCAGTGATCCCCCCAGGGGGGTGGATTCCTACGAGCAGTACTTC.